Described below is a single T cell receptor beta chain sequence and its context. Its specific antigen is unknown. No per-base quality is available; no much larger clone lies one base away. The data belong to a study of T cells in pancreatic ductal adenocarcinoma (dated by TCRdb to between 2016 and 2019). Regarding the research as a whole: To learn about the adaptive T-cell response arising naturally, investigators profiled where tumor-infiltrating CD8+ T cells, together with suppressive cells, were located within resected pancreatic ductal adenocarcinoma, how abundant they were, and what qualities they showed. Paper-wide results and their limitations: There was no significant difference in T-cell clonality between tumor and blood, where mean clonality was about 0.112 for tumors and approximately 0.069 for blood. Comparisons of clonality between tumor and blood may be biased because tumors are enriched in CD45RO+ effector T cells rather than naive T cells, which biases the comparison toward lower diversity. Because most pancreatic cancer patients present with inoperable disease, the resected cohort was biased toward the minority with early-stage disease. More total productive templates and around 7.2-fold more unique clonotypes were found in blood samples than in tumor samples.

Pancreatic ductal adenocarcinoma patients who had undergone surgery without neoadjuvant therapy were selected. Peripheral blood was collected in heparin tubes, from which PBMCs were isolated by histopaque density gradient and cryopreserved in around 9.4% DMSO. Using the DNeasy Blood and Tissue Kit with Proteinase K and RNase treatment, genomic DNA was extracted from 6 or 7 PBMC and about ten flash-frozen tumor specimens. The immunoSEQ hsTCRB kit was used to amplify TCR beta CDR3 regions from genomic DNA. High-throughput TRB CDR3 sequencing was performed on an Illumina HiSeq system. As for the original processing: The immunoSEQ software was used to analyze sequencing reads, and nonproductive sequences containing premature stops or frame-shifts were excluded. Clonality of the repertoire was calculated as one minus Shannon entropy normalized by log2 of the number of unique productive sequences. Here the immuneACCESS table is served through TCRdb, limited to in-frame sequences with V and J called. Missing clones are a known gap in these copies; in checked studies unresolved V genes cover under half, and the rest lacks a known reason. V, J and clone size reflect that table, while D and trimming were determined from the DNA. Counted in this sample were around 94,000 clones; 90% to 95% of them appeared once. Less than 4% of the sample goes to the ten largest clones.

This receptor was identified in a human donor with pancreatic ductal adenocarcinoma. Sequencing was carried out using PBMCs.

The CDR3 has the sequence CASSSIPSGTGEQYF. The DNA is TGTGCCAGCAGTTCGATCCCTAGCGGGACGGGTGAGCAGTACTTC. Here the chain combines TRBV27 and TRBJ2-7, with TRBD2 identical over 9 junction bases. There are 15 amino acids in the CDR3, from cysteine to phenylalanine inclusive. Only CDR3 DNA is held: 45 bases, read in frame from base 1. V lost 4 bases and J lost 7 bases, and the count of bases not matched to a germline gene is 11. CDR1 MNHEY and CDR2 SMNVEV were looked up in the germline V gene (reference sequence).